This T cell receptor (beta chain) originates from a study of T cell responses to AZD1222 COVID-19 vaccine. A note on this clone: Its antigen remains unknown.

The CDR3 length is 14 residues. The V and J ends lost 0 bases and 4 bases respectively, with 9 bases between them. The germline V gene has CDR1 LNHDA and CDR2 SQIVND (reference sequence). This table comes from immunoSEQ multiplex PCR, and its TCRdb copy is limited to in-frame clones, with some not included. This sample carries tens of thousands of clones, 90% of them seen once, and the ten largest clones take over 4.5%. General study points: Repertoire sampling happened only post peak T cell response. Once two AZD1222 doses were given, Spike-specific TCR breadth and depth went up.

This specimen consisted of peripheral blood, obtained on day 0 of AZD1222 vaccination. This chain connects TRBV19 to TRBJ1-2; weak D call: TRBD1 (5 bases). This receptor was obtained from an adult in good health. The CDR3 region is CASSIDMGTYGYTF. In DNA form, the CDR3 reads TGTGCCAGTAGTATAGATATGGGGACCTATGGCTACACCTTC.